The following is a TCR beta chain sequence with its context. In the study's own analysis: Scientists estimated how many nucleated cells there were by amplifying reference gene primers. Clones were sequenced by immunoSEQ multiplex PCR, and TCRdb holds only the in-frame ones, with some missing. The V and J calls and clone size come from that table; D and trimming were worked out from the DNA. The sample contains approximately 150,000 clones, roughly 87% of which appear only once. This sample is drawn from a study of blood T cell repertoires in COVID-19. Study as a whole: Researchers got acute and convalescent COVID-19 samples from the United States, Italy and Spain. T cells, B-cell-depleted T cells, or PBMCs provided the cDNA or gDNA that served as material.

The CDR3 is 13 residues long. Germline V gene data show CDR1 as MNHNS and CDR2 as SASEGT. Trimming pared 1 base from V and 10 bases from J, leaving 11 bases between. Specimen: peripheral blood. The sequence was obtained from a woman between 45 and 60 years old with acute or convalescent COVID-19. The chain has TRBV6-1 and TRBJ2-1, with D perhaps matching TRBD1 (6 bases). In nucleotides, the CDR3 is TGTGCCAGCAGTGAAGTAAGGGGGAAGGAGCAGTTCTTC. Protein sequence: CASSEVRGKEQFF.